Shown below are 21 T cell receptor beta chains from a single sample sequenced in a study of blood T cell repertoires in COVID-19 (dated by TCRdb to the early 2020s). Library creation used the immunoSEQ multiplex PCR assay. TCRdb stores this immuneACCESS table with in-frame sequences only. Part of the clones is absent; in the studies checked, under half of the shortfall reflects unresolved V genes, and no reason is known for the rest. This sample lists about 250,000 clones; roughly 91% were detected once. The ten largest clonotypes hold around 0.99% of the sample. The sequenced sample consisted of peripheral blood. These receptors all stem from a woman between 35 and 50 years old who had recovered from COVID-19.

The V call is TRBV5-5, the J call TRBJ1-5, with 8 bases that match TRBD1. V lost 2 bases, J lost 7 bases, and 8 bases stayed unmatched. Germline V lookup: CDR1 SGHKS, CDR2 YYEKEE (reference sequence). This CDR3 comprises 15 residues. This CDR3 reads CASSFGQGLGQPQHF. The CDR3 nucleotides are TGTGCCAGCAGCTTCGGACAGGGCCTGGGGCAGCCCCAGCATTTT.

J is TRBJ2-2 and V is TRBV14; D remains unclear. Looked up from germline, CDR1 is SGHDN and CDR2 is FVKESK. This CDR3 contains 15 residues. V dropped 4 bases and J dropped 2 bases, with 11 bases sitting between them. CDR3 residues: CASSLSWPNTGELFF. CDR3 nucleotides: TGTGCCAGCAGCCTCTCGTGGCCTAACACCGGGGAGCTGTTTTTT.

The rearrangement uses TRBV27 and TRBJ1-6, with 8 bases aligning to TRBD1. Germline CDR1 and CDR2: MNHEY and SMNVEV (reference sequence). The CDR3 contains 15 residues. V gave up 4 bases and J gave up 4 bases; unmatched junction bases: 3. This CDR3 reads CASSSQGAYNSPLHF. Here the CDR3 DNA reads TGTGCCAGCAGTTCCCAGGGGGCGTATAATTCACCCCTCCACTTT.

This chain uses TRBV18 with TRBJ2-5; 9 bases are shared with TRBD2. Germline V gene data show CDR1 as KGHSH and CDR2 as LQKENI. Trimming cost V 1 base and J 1 base; bases outside gene matches: 7. The CDR3 has 17 amino acids. The CDR3 reads CASSPLGLAGLQETQYF. CDR3 sequence (DNA): TGTGCCAGCTCACCACTGGGGCTAGCGGGACTCCAAGAGACCCAGTACTTC.

The chain couples TRBV12-5 to TRBJ1-5, with TRBD1 identical over 11 bases. CDR1 is LGHNT, CDR2 FRNRAP, per germline. CDR3 size: 18 residues. The V gene end was trimmed by 6 bases and the J gene end by 1 base; junction bases not matched to a gene: 11. Here the CDR3 reads CASGTGTGGPLSNQPQHF. The DNA of the CDR3 is TGTGCTAGTGGAACCGGGACAGGGGGACCCCTGAGCAATCAGCCCCAGCATTTT.

CDR3 sequence: CASTGGVSTDTQYF. Written as DNA, the CDR3 is TGTGCCAGCACGGGGGGAGTCAGCACAGATACGCAGTATTTT. The rearrangement links TRBV2 to TRBJ2-3; 7 bases fit TRBD2. CDR3 length equals 14 residues. After removal of 7 bases from V and 0 bases from J, the junction contained 4 bases not matched to a gene. The germline CDR1 and CDR2 sequences are SNHLY and FYNNEI.

The rearrangement uses TRBV6-2 or TRBV6-3 and TRBJ2-1; the D gene is possibly TRBD2 (6 bases). Trimming took 5 bases from V and 8 from J, leaving 19 bases between them. In germline, CDR1 is MNHEY, CDR2 SVGEGT. The CDR3 sequence is 15 residues long. CDR3 sequence: CASSPPGGVWHEQFF. The CDR3 DNA is TGTGCCAGCAGTCCCCCGGGCGGGGTTTGGCATGAGCAGTTCTTC.

This chain uses TRBV7-2 with TRBJ2-3; the D gene is possibly TRBD1 (6 bases). The length of the CDR3 is 14 residues. Germline V gene sequence: CDR1 SGHTA, CDR2 FQGNSA. Trimming shortened V by 4 bases and J by 5 bases, and 13 bases separated the two germline ends. CDR3 bases: TGTGCCAGCAGCTCAGACAGGTGGCGAGATACGCAGTATTTT. Encoded protein: CASSSDRWRDTQYF.

The genes are TRBV12-3 or TRBV12-4 and TRBJ1-5; D not resolved. Trimming cost V 3 bases and J 6 bases, with 6 bases left between them. The CDR3 is made up of 12 amino acids. The CDR3 DNA reads as TGTGCCAGCAGTTTTCAACTTCAGCCCCAGCATTTT. It encodes CASSFQLQPQHF.

This chain joins TRBV3-1 (or the pseudogene TRBV3-2) and TRBJ1-6; D is possibly TRBD1 (6 bases). The CDR3 covers 14 residues. V was pared by 4 bases and J by 9 bases, with 13 bases between. Germline lookup yields CDR1 LGHDT and CDR2 YNNKEL (reference sequence). The CDR3 DNA sequence: TGTGCCAGCAGCCCGACAGGTTGGAGTTCACCCCTCCACTTT. Its protein is CASSPTGWSSPLHF.

This chain uses TRBV19 with TRBJ1-5; possible D gene TRBD1, 6 bases. Germline CDR1 and CDR2: LNHDA and SQIVND (reference sequence). The CDR3 spans 13 residues. V shed 9 bases and J shed 2 bases, with 11 bases lying between them. CDR3 DNA: TGTGCCAGCGACTCAGGGGGCAATCAGCCCCAGCATTTT. Amino acids: CASDSGGNQPQHF.

This chain connects TRBV30 to TRBJ2-2, with 8 bases matching TRBD2. Germline V gene sequence: CDR1 GTSNPN, CDR2 SVGIG (reference sequence). The CDR3 is 14 amino acids. V was clipped by 3 bases and J by 8 bases; unmatched bases: 8. CDR3 bases: TGTGCCTGGAGGAGGGTAGCGGGGCGGGGGGAGCTGTTTTTT. Residues: CAWRRVAGRGELFF.

The V and J genes are TRBV7-2 and TRBJ2-4, with TRBD2 matching over 7 bases. The germline V gene has CDR1 SGHTA and CDR2 FQGNSA. Losses at the gene ends were 2 bases for V and 6 bases for J; bases not matched to a gene: 4. The CDR3 sequence is 14 residues long. CDR3 DNA sequence: TGTGCCAGCAGCTTACGGGAGGTGGGAAACATTCAGTACTTC. Its translation: CASSLREVGNIQYF. Filled out from reference TRBV7-2 and TRBJ2-4, the complete variable domain reads GAGVSQSPSNKVTEKGKDVELRCDPISGHTALYWYRQSLGQGLEFLIYFQGNSAPDKSGLPSDRFSAERTGGSVSTLTIQRTQQEDSAVYLCASSLREVGNIQYFGAGTRLSVL.

The rearrangement uses TRBV9 and TRBJ2-5; 10 bases map to TRBD2. The V gene's germline CDR1 is SGDLS and CDR2 YYNGEE. The CDR3 is made up of 17 amino acids. Trimming removed 0 bases from V and 5 bases from J; junction bases left unmatched: 10. This CDR3 is CASSVGGLAGVGETQYF. The CDR3 DNA reads TGTGCCAGCAGCGTAGGCGGGCTAGCGGGAGTTGGGGAGACCCAGTACTTC.

The V call is TRBV14, the J call TRBJ1-1; D gene uncertain. This CDR3 has 11 amino acids. Trimming took off 2 bases at V and 8 bases at J, with 6 bases between the two ends. Germline CDR1 is SGHDN and CDR2 is FVKESK. The CDR3 loop reads CASSQSSEAFF. CDR3 bases: TGTGCCAGCAGCCAATCCTCGGAAGCTTTCTTT.

The chain combines TRBV15 with TRBJ2-7, with TRBD2 as a possible D gene (5 bases). From germline, CDR1 is LNHNV and CDR2 YYDKDF (reference sequence). Trimming removed 5 bases from V and 2 bases from J, with 16 bases in between. The CDR3 extends over 15 amino acids. The CDR3 sequence is CATSRNARATYEQYF. CDR3 nucleotide sequence: TGTGCCACCAGCCGCAACGCGAGGGCGACCTACGAGCAGTACTTC.

This chain links TRBV4-1 with TRBJ2-6; 11 bases match TRBD1. This CDR3 has 18 residues. J lost 3 bases, V lost 2 bases, and 6 bases had no gene match. Germline loops: CDR1 MGHRA, CDR2 YSYEKL. CDR3 sequence (DNA): TGCGCCAGCAGCCAACAGGACAGGGGGCGTTTTGGGGCCAACGTCCTGACTTTC. Amino acids: CASSQQDRGRFGANVLTF.

This chain links TRBV2 with TRBJ2-7, with D perhaps matching TRBD1 (5 bases). The ends were cut back, 6 bases at V and 1 base at J, with 13 bases in the middle. Germline V lookup: CDR1 SNHLY, CDR2 FYNNEI. This CDR3 is 14 amino acids long. The CDR3 loop reads CASRAGFGSYEQYF. The CDR3 nucleotides read TGTGCCAGCAGGGCAGGGTTCGGTTCCTACGAGCAGTACTTC.

CDR3 in DNA: TGCGCCAGCAGCTTGGGACTAGCGGGAGGACGGACCGATGAGCAGTTCTTC. This sequence encodes CASSLGLAGGRTDEQFF. This chain joins TRBV5-1 and TRBJ2-1; 13 bases fit TRBD2. Per the germline V gene, CDR1 is SGHRS and CDR2 is YFSETQ. Trimming cost V 0 bases and J 8 bases; bases outside gene matches: 8. The CDR3 loop spans 17 amino acids.

This rearrangement joins TRBV4-3 to TRBJ1-2, with 7 bases fitting TRBD1. The CDR3 extends over 13 amino acids. The V gene end was trimmed by 2 bases and the J gene end by 8 bases; junction bases not matched to a gene: 5. CDR1 is LGHNA, CDR2 YSLEER, per germline. The CDR3 loop is CASSQIQGKGYTF. DNA of the CDR3: TGCGCCAGCAGCCAAATACAGGGGAAGGGCTACACCTTC.

The chain carries TRBV29-1 and TRBJ1-3, with TRBD1 as a possible D gene (5 bases). The V end lost 6 bases, the J end lost 2 bases, and 14 bases lay between the germline ends. CDR1 SQVTM and CDR2 ANQGSEA come from the germline V gene. The CDR3 spans 14 residues. Written as DNA, the CDR3 is TGCAGCGTACGCACACAGGTCGCTGGAAACACCATATATTTT. Translated, it gives CSVRTQVAGNTIYF.